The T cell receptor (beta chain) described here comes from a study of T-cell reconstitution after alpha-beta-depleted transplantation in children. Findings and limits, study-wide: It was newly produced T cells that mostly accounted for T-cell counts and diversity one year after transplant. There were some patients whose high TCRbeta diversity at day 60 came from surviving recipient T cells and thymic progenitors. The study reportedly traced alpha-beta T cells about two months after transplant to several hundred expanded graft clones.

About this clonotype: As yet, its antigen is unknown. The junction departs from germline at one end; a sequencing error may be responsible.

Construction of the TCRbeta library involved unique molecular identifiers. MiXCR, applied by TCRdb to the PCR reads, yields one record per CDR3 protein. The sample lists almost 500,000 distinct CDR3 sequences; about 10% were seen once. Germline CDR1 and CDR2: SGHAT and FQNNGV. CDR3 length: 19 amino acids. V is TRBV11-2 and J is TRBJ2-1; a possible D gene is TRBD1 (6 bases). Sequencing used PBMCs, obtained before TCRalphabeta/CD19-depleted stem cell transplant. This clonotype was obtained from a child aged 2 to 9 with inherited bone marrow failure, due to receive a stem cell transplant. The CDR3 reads CASSLGETGPFDSYDEQFF. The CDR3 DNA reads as TGTGCCAGCAGCCTAGGAGAAACAGGGCCCTTTGACTCCTACGATGAGCAGTTCTTC.